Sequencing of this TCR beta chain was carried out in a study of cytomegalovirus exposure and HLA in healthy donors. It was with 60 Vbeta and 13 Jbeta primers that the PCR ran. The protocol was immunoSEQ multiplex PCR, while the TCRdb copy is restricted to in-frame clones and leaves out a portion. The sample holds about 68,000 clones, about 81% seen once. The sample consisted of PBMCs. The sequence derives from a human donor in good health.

CDR3: CASSVGGGTTDTQYF. The CDR3 DNA is TGTGCCAGCAGCGTGGGCGGGGGGACCACAGATACGCAGTATTTT. V is TRBV9 and J is TRBJ2-3; TRBD2 matches at 8 bases. With 2 bases clipped from V and 2 bases from J, the junction kept 4 bases outside the gene matches. CDR1 SGDLS and CDR2 YYNGEE come from the germline V gene. The CDR3 has 15 residues.